These T cell receptor beta chains were read from a single sample in a study of cytomegalovirus exposure and HLA in healthy donors. The data were produced by immunoSEQ multiplex PCR, yet TCRdb's version contains in-frame clones alone and is incomplete. The table shows 120,000 to 150,000 clones, with 65% to 85% occurring only once. The source material was PBMCs. These receptors were taken from a woman aged 40 to 49 in good health and CMV-seropositive. The CDR3 runs from the conserved cysteine through the conserved F or W. A D gene is named only where the DNA matches it firmly. Clone size, where shown, is once, few, many, or a class for clones that have expanded.

J gene: TRBJ2-7
clone size: NA
V gene: TRBV30
CDR3 length: 12
D gene: NA
CDR3 protein: CAWRRVTYEQYF
CDR3 DNA: TGTGCCTGGAGAAGAGTGACCTACGAGCAGTACTTC

J gene: TRBJ2-2
clone size: NA
V gene: TRBV7-8
CDR3 length: 17
D gene: NA
CDR3 protein: CASSLPPLLGNTGELFF
CDR3 DNA: TGTGCCAGCAGCCTCCCGCCCCTACTAGGCAACACCGGGGAGCTGTTTTTT

J gene: TRBJ1-1
clone size: NA
V gene: TRBV7-9
CDR3 length: 18
D gene: NA
CDR3 protein: CASSLKGPDRSMNTEAFF
CDR3 DNA: TGTGCCAGCAGCTTAAAGGGACCGGACAGAAGCATGAACACTGAAGCTTTCTTT

J gene: TRBJ2-7
clone size: NA
V gene: TRBV6-6
CDR3 length: 16
D gene: TRBD2
CDR3 protein: CASSGPGGAVLYEQYF
CDR3 DNA: TGTGCCAGCAGTGGCCCGGGAGGCGCGGTGCTCTACGAGCAGTACTTC

J gene: TRBJ2-7
clone size: once
V gene: TRBV7-2
CDR3 length: 12
D gene: NA
CDR3 protein: CASGGNLYEQYF
CDR3 DNA: TGTGCCAGCGGGGGGAACCTTTACGAGCAGTACTTC

J gene: TRBJ2-2
clone size: NA
V gene: TRBV14
CDR3 length: 16
D gene: TRBD1
CDR3 protein: CASSPLDRGRGGELFF
CDR3 DNA: TGTGCCAGCAGCCCATTGGACAGGGGGCGAGGGGGTGAGCTGTTTTTT

J gene: TRBJ2-7
clone size: NA
V gene: TRBV7-2
CDR3 length: 16
D gene: TRBD2
CDR3 protein: CASSLQLAGGHNEQYF
CDR3 DNA: TGTGCCAGCAGCTTACAACTAGCGGGAGGGCATAACGAGCAGTACTTC

J gene: TRBJ2-3
clone size: once
V gene: TRBV13
CDR3 length: 16
D gene: TRBD2
CDR3 protein: CASSMTSGGARDTQYF
CDR3 DNA: TGTGCCAGCAGCATGACTAGCGGGGGGGCCAGAGATACGCAGTATTTT

J gene: TRBJ2-3
clone size: NA
V gene: TRBV4-3
CDR3 length: 16
D gene: TRBD2
CDR3 protein: CASSHDAGGPVDTQYF
CDR3 DNA: TGCGCCAGCAGCCATGATGCGGGGGGGCCGGTAGATACGCAGTATTTT

J gene: TRBJ2-3
clone size: NA
V gene: TRBV7-2
CDR3 length: 18
D gene: NA
CDR3 protein: CASSLGFGGTRSTDTQYF
CDR3 DNA: TGTGCCAGCAGCTTAGGTTTCGGGGGAACCCGTAGCACAGATACGCAGTATTTT

J gene: TRBJ2-1
clone size: NA
V gene: TRBV15
CDR3 length: 17
D gene: TRBD2
CDR3 protein: CATSRDGAGGFYNEQFF
CDR3 DNA: TGTGCCACCAGCAGAGATGGAGCGGGAGGGTTTTACAATGAGCAGTTCTTC

J gene: TRBJ2-7
clone size: NA
V gene: TRBV29-1
CDR3 length: 14
D gene: NA
CDR3 protein: CSVVGMTDSYEQYF
CDR3 DNA: TGCAGCGTTGTAGGCATGACAGACTCCTACGAGCAGTACTTC

J gene: TRBJ2-3
clone size: once
V gene: TRBV7-2
CDR3 length: 15
D gene: NA
CDR3 protein: CASKPRDSSTDTQYF
CDR3 DNA: TGTGCCAGCAAGCCCCGGGACTCCAGTACAGATACGCAGTATTTT

J gene: TRBJ2-7
clone size: NA
V gene: TRBV6-5
CDR3 length: 15
D gene: NA
CDR3 protein: CASSYKGTSSYEQYF
CDR3 DNA: TGTGCCAGCAGTTACAAAGGGACAAGCTCCTACGAGCAGTACTTC

J gene: TRBJ2-7
clone size: NA
V gene: TRBV5-6
CDR3 length: 14
D gene: NA
CDR3 protein: CASRQVARGYEQYF
CDR3 DNA: TGCGCCAGCAGACAAGTCGCACGGGGTTACGAGCAGTACTTC

J gene: TRBJ2-1
clone size: NA
V gene: TRBV27
CDR3 length: 13
D gene: NA
CDR3 protein: CASSSLSYNEQFF
CDR3 DNA: TGTGCCAGCAGTAGTCTATCCTACAATGAGCAGTTCTTC

J gene: TRBJ1-5
clone size: NA
V gene: TRBV13
CDR3 length: 13
D gene: NA
CDR3 protein: CASSRQLNQPQHF
CDR3 DNA: TGTGCCAGCAGCCGACAGCTTAATCAGCCCCAGCATTTT